This is a list of T cell receptor beta chains from one sample in a study of beta chain features in type 1 diabetes. Profiled with immunoSEQ multiplex PCR; TCRdb holds only in-frame clones, not every one. The table shows hundreds of thousands of clones, with around 12% occurring only once. Sequencing was performed on naive CD4+ T cells from blood. Receptors were obtained from a woman in her late teens or twenties with type 1 diabetes. CDR3s include the opening cysteine and the closing phenylalanine or tryptophan. A D gene is named only where the DNA matches it firmly. Rows give clone size only sometimes, using once, few, many, or a class for an expanded clone.

J,V,size,D,CDR3,DNA
TRBJ2-7,TRBV5-1,few,TRBD2,CASSLSGGDSYEQYF,TGCGCCAGCAGCCTAAGCGGGGGAGACTCCTACGAGCAGTACTTC
TRBJ2-3,TRBV4-2,few,TRBD2,CASSQDLAGTDTQYF,TGTGCCAGCAGCCAAGATCTAGCGGGCACAGATACGCAGTATTTT
TRBJ1-5,TRBV29-1,few,NA,CSVEWAPNQPQHF,TGCAGCGTCGAATGGGCACCTAATCAGCCCCAGCATTTT
TRBJ1-1,TRBV5-1,few,NA,CASKIEGDTEAFF,TGCGCCAGCAAAATCGAGGGCGACACTGAAGCTTTCTTT
TRBJ2-3,TRBV19,NA,NA,CASSPTGTDTQYF,TGTGCCAGTAGCCCGACAGGCACAGATACGCAGTATTTT
TRBJ2-3,TRBV30,few,TRBD2,CAWSVGLAGEDTQYF,TGTGCCTGGAGTGTGGGACTAGCGGGGGAAGATACGCAGTATTTT
TRBJ2-1,TRBV5-1,few,TRBD2,CASSGRLAGGEQFF,TGCGCCAGCAGCGGCAGACTAGCGGGAGGAGAGCAGTTCTTC
TRBJ1-4,TRBV10-3,few,TRBD1,CAISTGDEEKLFF,TGTGCCATCAGTACAGGGGATGAGGAAAAACTGTTTTTT
TRBJ1-5,TRBV7-9,NA,NA,CASSFSRAGSNQPQHF,TGTGCCAGCAGCTTTAGTCGGGCGGGGAGCAATCAGCCCCAGCATTTT
TRBJ1-5,TRBV9,NA,NA,CASSVGGTYNQPQHF,TGTGCCAGCAGCGTCGGGGGAACCTACAATCAGCCCCAGCATTTT
TRBJ2-1,TRBV4-1,NA,NA,CASSQAWLYNEQFF,TGCGCCAGCAGCCAAGCCTGGCTCTACAATGAGCAGTTCTTC
TRBJ2-7,TRBV6-6,NA,NA,CASSLLGGATYEQYF,TGTGCCAGCAGCCTACTTGGGGGGGCTACTTACGAGCAGTACTTC
TRBJ2-7,TRBV4-1,NA,NA,CASSDPGGRVNYEQYF,TGCGCCAGCAGCGACCCCGGTGGCAGGGTAAACTACGAGCAGTACTTC
TRBJ1-1,TRBV29-1,NA,NA,CSVEDPPGKNTEAFF,TGCAGCGTTGAAGATCCCCCAGGGAAGAACACTGAAGCTTTCTTT
TRBJ2-2,TRBV7-2,NA,NA,CASSPKIQSRVFNTGELFF,TGTGCCAGCAGCCCCAAAATCCAAAGCAGGGTGTTCAACACCGGGGAGCTGTTTTTT
TRBJ1-4,TRBV29-1,few,NA,CSVVPTGKEKLFF,TGCAGCGTTGTGCCGACTGGCAAAGAAAAACTGTTTTTT
TRBJ2-3,TRBV5-1,few,NA,CASTTGGGRDTQYF,TGCGCCAGCACCACTGGGGGGGGCCGGGATACGCAGTATTTT
TRBJ2-1,TRBV18,NA,TRBD2,CASSPQPSGNDEQFF,TGTGCCAGCTCACCACAACCTAGCGGGAATGATGAGCAGTTCTTC
TRBJ2-7,TRBV9,NA,TRBD2,CASSELAGAREQYF,TGTGCCAGCAGCGAACTAGCGGGGGCGCGCGAGCAGTACTTC
TRBJ1-5,TRBV30,few,NA,CAWSVQVVNQPQHF,TGTGCCTGGAGTGTACAGGTCGTTAATCAGCCCCAGCATTTT
TRBJ1-5,TRBV5-1,few,NA,CASRGVPGNQPQHF,TGCGCCAGCCGGGGGGTCCCGGGCAATCAGCCCCAGCATTTT
TRBJ1-2,TRBV5-1,NA,NA,CASSLGQDYGYTF,TGCGCCAGCAGCTTGGGACAGGACTATGGCTACACCTTC
TRBJ2-7,TRBV11-3,few,NA,CASSLQGISSYEQYF,TGTGCCAGCAGCCTCCAGGGTATCAGCTCCTACGAGCAGTACTTC
TRBJ2-1,TRBV7-2,few,NA,CASSLVSSYNEQFF,TGTGCCAGCAGCTTAGTGAGCTCCTACAATGAGCAGTTCTTC
TRBJ2-1,TRBV18,few,TRBD2,CASSPRLADLSYNEQFF,TGTGCCAGCTCACCACGACTAGCGGACCTCTCCTACAATGAGCAGTTCTTC
TRBJ1-2,TRBV30,NA,TRBD1,CAWDRGAAF,TGTGCCTGGGACAGGGGTGCCGCCTTC
TRBJ2-1,TRBV9,NA,TRBD2,CASSVAGGSYNEQFF,TGTGCCAGCAGCGTAGCGGGAGGGTCCTACAATGAGCAGTTCTTC
TRBJ1-2,TRBV5-4,NA,TRBD1,CASSPGQVYLGYTF,TGTGCCAGCAGCCCGGGACAGGTGTACCTCGGCTACACCTTC
TRBJ1-2,TRBV30,few,NA,CAWSPGGGGGYGYTF,TGTGCCTGGAGTCCGGGGGGGGGCGGAGGGTATGGCTACACCTTC
TRBJ1-1,TRBV5-1,NA,NA,CASSQPLGTEAFF,TGCGCCAGCAGCCAACCGCTCGGCACTGAAGCTTTCTTT
TRBJ1-4,TRBV7-9,NA,NA,CASSTRALNEKLFF,TGTGCCAGCAGCACCAGGGCCCTCAATGAAAAACTGTTTTTT
TRBJ2-1,TRBV5-1,few,TRBD1,CASSLGQGSNEQFF,TGCGCCAGCAGCTTGGGACAGGGAAGCAATGAGCAGTTCTTC
TRBJ2-3,TRBV4-3,NA,TRBD2,CASSPGLAGDTQYF,TGCGCCAGCAGCCCCGGACTAGCGGGGGATACGCAGTATTTT
TRBJ1-1,TRBV7-9,few,TRBD1,CASSSGQGWAEAFF,TGTGCCAGCAGCTCTGGACAGGGGTGGGCTGAAGCTTTCTTT
TRBJ2-3,TRBV5-8,NA,TRBD2,CASSSRLAGVGDTQYF,TGTGCCAGCAGCTCCCGACTAGCGGGAGTCGGAGATACGCAGTATTTT
TRBJ2-1,TRBV4-1,NA,NA,CASSQIPGNSYYNEQFF,TGCGCCAGCAGCCAAATCCCCGGGAACTCTTACTACAATGAGCAGTTCTTC
TRBJ2-6,TRBV5-1,NA,NA,CASSPTGTGANVLTF,TGCGCCAGCAGCCCAACAGGGACTGGGGCCAACGTCCTGACTTTC
TRBJ2-1,TRBV7-9,NA,TRBD2,CASSLGRDYPYNEQFF,TGTGCCAGCAGCTTAGGGAGGGACTATCCCTACAATGAGCAGTTCTTC
TRBJ2-3,TRBV25-1,few,TRBD2,CASSDQRERFF,TGTGCCAGCAGTGACCAGCGGGAGAGGTTTTTT
TRBJ2-5,TRBV7-9,NA,NA,CASSSEGLRETQYF,TGTGCCAGCAGCTCGGAGGGCCTCCGGGAGACCCAGTACTTC
TRBJ2-1,TRBV9,NA,NA,CASSVGEGGSGVDNEQFF,TGTGCCAGCAGCGTAGGAGAGGGTGGTAGCGGAGTAGACAATGAGCAGTTCTTC
TRBJ2-1,TRBV19,NA,TRBD2,CASSVRAGLYNEQFF,TGTGCCAGTAGCGTCAGAGCGGGGCTCTACAATGAGCAGTTCTTC
TRBJ2-1,TRBV27,few,TRBD2,CASTRLAGGYNEQFF,TGTGCCAGCACGCGACTAGCGGGGGGCTACAATGAGCAGTTCTTC
TRBJ1-6,TRBV5-4,few,NA,CASSLGGLENSPLHF,TGTGCCAGCAGCTTGGGCGGGTTGGAGAATTCACCCCTCCACTTT
TRBJ2-7,TRBV30,NA,TRBD2,CAWSTGGSYEQYF,TGTGCCTGGAGCACGGGAGGGTCCTACGAGCAGTACTTC
TRBJ2-1,TRBV28,few,NA,CASSQGGTSHEQFF,TGTGCCAGCAGCCAGGGGGGAACCAGCCATGAGCAGTTCTTC
TRBJ2-7,TRBV30,NA,TRBD2,CAWRASGSAYEQYF,TGTGCCTGGAGGGCGAGCGGGAGTGCGTACGAGCAGTACTTC
TRBJ2-7,TRBV15,few,NA,CATSRDHLGGIMVYEQYF,TGTGCCACCAGCAGAGATCACCTCGGGGGAATCATGGTCTACGAGCAGTACTTC
TRBJ2-3,TRBV5-1,few,TRBD1,CASRMRGQGADTQYF,TGCGCCAGCAGGATGAGGGGACAGGGGGCAGATACGCAGTATTTT
TRBJ2-7,TRBV25-1,NA,TRBD1,CASSNSGTVYYEQYF,TGTGCCAGCAGCAATTCCGGGACAGTCTATTACGAGCAGTACTTC
TRBJ2-3,TRBV7-2,NA,TRBD2,CASSLEGGRDTQYF,TGTGCCAGCAGCTTAGAAGGCGGGAGAGATACGCAGTATTTT
TRBJ2-1,TRBV4-3,few,TRBD2,CASSRGLAGARSNEQFF,TGCGCCAGCAGCCGCGGACTAGCGGGAGCCCGATCCAATGAGCAGTTCTTC
TRBJ2-1,TRBV7-2,NA,NA,CASSLALEPYNEQFF,TGTGCCAGCAGCTTAGCGCTAGAACCCTACAATGAGCAGTTCTTC
TRBJ2-3,TRBV5-4,NA,NA,CASSLVEGAADTQYF,TGTGCCAGCAGCTTGGTAGAAGGGGCCGCAGATACGCAGTATTTT
TRBJ1-2,TRBV29-1,few,NA,CSVSVSPYGYTF,TGCAGCGTTAGTGTGAGCCCCTATGGCTACACCTTC